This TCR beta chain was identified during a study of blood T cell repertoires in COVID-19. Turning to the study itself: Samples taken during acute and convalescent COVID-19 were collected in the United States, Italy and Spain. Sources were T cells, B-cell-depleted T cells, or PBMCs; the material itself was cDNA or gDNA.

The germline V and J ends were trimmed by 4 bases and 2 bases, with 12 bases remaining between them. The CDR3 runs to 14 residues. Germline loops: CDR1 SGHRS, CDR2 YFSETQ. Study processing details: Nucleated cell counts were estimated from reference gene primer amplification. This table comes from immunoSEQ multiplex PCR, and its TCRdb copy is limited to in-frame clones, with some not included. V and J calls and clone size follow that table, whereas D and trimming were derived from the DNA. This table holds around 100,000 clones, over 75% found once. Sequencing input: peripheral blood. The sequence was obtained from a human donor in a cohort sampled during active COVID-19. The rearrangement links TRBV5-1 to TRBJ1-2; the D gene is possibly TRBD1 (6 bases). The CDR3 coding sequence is TGCGCCAGCAGCAGGACAGCGAGGAACTATGGCTACACCTTC. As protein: CASSRTARNYGYTF.